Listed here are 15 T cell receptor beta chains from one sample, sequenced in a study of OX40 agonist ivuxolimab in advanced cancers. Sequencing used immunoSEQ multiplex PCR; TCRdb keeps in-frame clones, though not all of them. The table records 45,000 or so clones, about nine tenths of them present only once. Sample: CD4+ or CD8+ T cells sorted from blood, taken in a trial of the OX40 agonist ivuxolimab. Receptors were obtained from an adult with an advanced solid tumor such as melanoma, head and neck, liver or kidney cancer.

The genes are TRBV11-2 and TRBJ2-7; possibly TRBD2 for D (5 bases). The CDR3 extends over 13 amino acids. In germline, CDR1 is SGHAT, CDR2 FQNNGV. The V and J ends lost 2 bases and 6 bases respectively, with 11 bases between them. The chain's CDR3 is CASSLNGIGEQYF. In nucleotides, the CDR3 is TGTGCCAGCAGCTTAAACGGGATAGGCGAGCAGTACTTC.

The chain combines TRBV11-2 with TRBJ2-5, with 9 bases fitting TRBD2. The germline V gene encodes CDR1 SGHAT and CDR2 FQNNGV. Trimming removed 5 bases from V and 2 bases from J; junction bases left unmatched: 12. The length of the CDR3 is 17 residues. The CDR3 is CASSPGPGLARQETQYF. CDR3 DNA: TGTGCCAGCAGCCCAGGGCCTGGACTAGCGCGACAAGAGACCCAGTACTTC.

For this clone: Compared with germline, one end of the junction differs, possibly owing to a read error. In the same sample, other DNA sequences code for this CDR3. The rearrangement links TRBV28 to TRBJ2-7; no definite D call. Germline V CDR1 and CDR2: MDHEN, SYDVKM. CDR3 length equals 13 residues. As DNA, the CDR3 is TGTGCCAGCAGTTTAAGCACCGCCTATGAGCAGTACTTC. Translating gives CASSLSTAYEQYF.

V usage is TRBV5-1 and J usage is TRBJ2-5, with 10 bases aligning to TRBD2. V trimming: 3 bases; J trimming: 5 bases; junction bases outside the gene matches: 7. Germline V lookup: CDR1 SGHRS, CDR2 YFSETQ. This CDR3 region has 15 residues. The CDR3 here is CASSSTSGEGETQYF. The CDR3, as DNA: TGCGCCAGCAGCTCCACTAGCGGGGAAGGGGAGACCCAGTACTTC.

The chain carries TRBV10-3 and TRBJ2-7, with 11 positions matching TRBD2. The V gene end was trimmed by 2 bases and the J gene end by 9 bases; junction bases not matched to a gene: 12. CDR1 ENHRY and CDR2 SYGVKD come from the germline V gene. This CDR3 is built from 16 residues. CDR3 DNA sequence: TGTGCCATCAGTGAGGCGGGGGGACTAGCGGCGAACGGGCAGTACTTC. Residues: CAISEAGGLAANGQYF.

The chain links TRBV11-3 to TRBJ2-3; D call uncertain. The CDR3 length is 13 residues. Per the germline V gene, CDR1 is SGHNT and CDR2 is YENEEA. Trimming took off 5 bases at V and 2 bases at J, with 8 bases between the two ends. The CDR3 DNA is TGTGCCAGCAGCACCGAAAACACAGATACGCAGTATTTT. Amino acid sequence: CASSTENTDTQYF.

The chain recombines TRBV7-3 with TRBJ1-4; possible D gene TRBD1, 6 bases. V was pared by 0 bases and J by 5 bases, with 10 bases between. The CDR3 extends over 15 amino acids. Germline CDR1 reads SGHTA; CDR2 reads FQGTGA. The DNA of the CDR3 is TGTGCCAGCAGCTTAACGGCAGGGGCGAATGAAAAACTGTTTTTT. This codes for CASSLTAGANEKLFF.

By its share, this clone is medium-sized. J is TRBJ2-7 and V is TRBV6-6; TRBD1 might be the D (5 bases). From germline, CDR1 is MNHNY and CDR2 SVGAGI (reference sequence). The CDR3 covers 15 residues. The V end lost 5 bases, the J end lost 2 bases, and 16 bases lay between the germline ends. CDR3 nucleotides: TGTGCCAGCAGTCCCGGTGGGGCCCGGACCTACGAGCAGTACTTC. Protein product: CASSPGGARTYEQYF.

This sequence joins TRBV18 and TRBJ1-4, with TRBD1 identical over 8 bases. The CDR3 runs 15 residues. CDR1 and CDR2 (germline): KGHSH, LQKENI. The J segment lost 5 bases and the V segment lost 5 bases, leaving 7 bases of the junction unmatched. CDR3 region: CASSKADRENEKLFF. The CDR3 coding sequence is TGTGCCAGCTCAAAGGCGGACAGGGAGAATGAAAAACTGTTTTTT. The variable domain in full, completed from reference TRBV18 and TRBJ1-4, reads NAGVMQNPRHLVRRRGQEARLRCSPMKGHSHVYWYRQLPEEGLKFMVYLQKENIIDESGMPKERFSAEFPKEGPSILRIQQVVRGDSAAYFCASSKADRENEKLFFGSGTQLSVL.

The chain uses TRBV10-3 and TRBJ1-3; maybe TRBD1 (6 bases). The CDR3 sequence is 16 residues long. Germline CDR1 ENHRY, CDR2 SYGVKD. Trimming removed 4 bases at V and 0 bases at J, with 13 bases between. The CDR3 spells CAISGGGRLSGNTIYF. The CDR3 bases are TGTGCCATCAGTGGAGGGGGGCGACTCTCTGGAAACACCATATATTTT.

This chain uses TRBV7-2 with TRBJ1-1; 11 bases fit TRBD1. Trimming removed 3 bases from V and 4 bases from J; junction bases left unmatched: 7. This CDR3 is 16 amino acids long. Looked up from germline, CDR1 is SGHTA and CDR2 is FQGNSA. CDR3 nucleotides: TGTGCCAGCAGCTTCACCGGACAGGGGGCGACCACTGAAGCTTTCTTT. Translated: CASSFTGQGATTEAFF.

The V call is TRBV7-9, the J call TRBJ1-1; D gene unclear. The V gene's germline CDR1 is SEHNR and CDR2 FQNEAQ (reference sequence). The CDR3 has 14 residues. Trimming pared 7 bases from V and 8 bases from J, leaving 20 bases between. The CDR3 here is CASTPNLGLLEAFF. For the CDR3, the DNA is TGTGCCAGCACGCCCAACTTGGGTCTACTCGAAGCTTTCTTT.

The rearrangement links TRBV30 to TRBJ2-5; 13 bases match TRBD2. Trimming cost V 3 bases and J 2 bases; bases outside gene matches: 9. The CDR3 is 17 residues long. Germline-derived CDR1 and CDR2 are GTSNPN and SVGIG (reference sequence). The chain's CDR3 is CAWRVILAGGQQETQYF. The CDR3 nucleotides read TGTGCCTGGAGGGTTATACTAGCGGGAGGGCAACAAGAGACCCAGTACTTC.

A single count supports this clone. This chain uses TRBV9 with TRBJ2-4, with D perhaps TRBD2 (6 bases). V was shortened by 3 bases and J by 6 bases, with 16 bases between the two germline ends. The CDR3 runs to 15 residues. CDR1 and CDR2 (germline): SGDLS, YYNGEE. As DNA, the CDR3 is TGTGCCAGCAGCGCCCACTTCGGGGGAGGAAACATTCAGTACTTC. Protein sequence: CASSAHFGGGNIQYF.

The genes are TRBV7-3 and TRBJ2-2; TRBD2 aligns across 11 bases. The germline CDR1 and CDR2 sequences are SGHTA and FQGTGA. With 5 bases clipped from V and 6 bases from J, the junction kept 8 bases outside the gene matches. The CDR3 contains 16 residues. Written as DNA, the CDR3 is TGTGCCAGCAGCGTCTCCGGGACTAGCGGTTCCGGGGAGCTGTTTTTT. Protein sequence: CASSVSGTSGSGELFF.